This T cell receptor (beta chain) was obtained from a study of identical twins. Whole-study results and caveats: Without tracking the same donors, conclusions rested on cross-sectional statistical analysis. Researchers reported excess low generation probability among twin-shared out-of-frame alpha sequences. Possibly, invariant MAIT and iNKT cells partly confounded zero-insertion analyses.

V lost 6 bases and J 4 bases, leaving 15 bases between the germline ends. The CDR3 covers 13 residues. Germline CDR1 and CDR2: DFQATT and SNEGSKA (reference sequence). TCRdb reprocessed the 5' RACE reads via MiXCR and lists one record per CDR3 protein. Of roughly 690,000 distinct CDR3 sequences in the sample, over 5% were seen once. This clonotype was recorded many times. The antigen remains undetermined. Sequences were obtained from naive T cells sorted from blood. This chain joins TRBV20-1 and TRBJ1-2; weak D call: TRBD1 (6 bases). The clonotype comes from a young man in good health. The CDR3 loop is CSASLQGTYGYTF. CDR3 nucleotides: TGCAGTGCCAGTCTACAGGGTACCTATGGCTACACCTTC.